This T cell receptor (beta chain) was sequenced in a study of T cell responses to AZD1222 COVID-19 vaccine. Whole-study findings and limits: Nearly half of spike-specific TCRs reportedly target unmutated variant regions. The span of vaccine-associated CD4 TCRs extended across spike, with dominance at 160-218 and 743-854. Compared with day 0, the breadth and depth of the Spike-specific TCR repertoire rose significantly after two doses of AZD1222. Clonal diversity may have been underestimated, and the donors were mostly white British, with more females than males.

Comments on this clone: What it binds is unknown.

V was pared by 1 base and J by 4 bases, with 4 bases of the junction left unmatched. Per germline, CDR1 LGHDT and CDR2 YNNKEL (reference sequence). CDR3 length: 15 residues. The repertoire was sequenced with immunoSEQ multiplex PCR; TCRdb's copy has only in-frame clones and lacks some. The sample holds some 150,000 clones, 70% to 90% seen once. The chain is built from TRBV3-1 (or the pseudogene TRBV3-2) and TRBJ2-7, with TRBD2 identical over 10 bases. Source: peripheral blood, taken after recovery from COVID-19. The receptor was derived from an adult who had recovered from COVID-19. The CDR3 loop is CASSQGLAGTYEQYF. The DNA of the CDR3 is TGTGCCAGCAGCCAAGGACTAGCGGGCACATACGAGCAGTACTTC.